Each of the 12 T cell receptor beta chains below was sequenced from the same sample in a study of T cells in women clearing cervical HPV infection. Data came from immunoSEQ multiplex PCR; TCRdb stores just in-frame clones and leaves some out. This repertoire includes 30,000 or so clones. Sequencing was performed on blood buffy coat. These receptors were obtained from a woman aged 18 to 75 with a cervical HPV16 infection that either progressed to CIN3+ or cleared (not recorded which).

Turning to this clone: The read terminates 3 residues before the CDR3 end, so the remaining end is supplied by the germline J gene. The gene calls are TRBV2 and TRBJ2-3; the D is unclear. Per the germline V gene, CDR1 is SNHLY and CDR2 is FYNNEI. Deletions cut 5 bases from V and 3 bases from J, with 6 bases between. The CDR3 consists of 12 residues. The CDR3 spells CASSPTTDTQYF. Partial CDR3 DNA: TGTGCCAGCAGTCCGACAACAGATACG.

CDR3 amino acids: CSARTGTGVDEQFF. The part of the CDR3 DNA that was read is TGCAGCGCACGGACCGGGACAGGGGTTGATGAG. The rearrangement uses TRBV29-1 and TRBJ2-1, with 10 bases identical to TRBD1. The read comes to an end 3 residues before the CDR3 does, leaving the germline J gene to fill in the end. The V and J ends lost 7 bases and 8 bases, in that order; junction bases with no gene match: 11. CDR1 is SQVTM, CDR2 ANQGSEA, per germline. The CDR3 sequence is 14 residues long.

Turning to this clone: The read ends 3 residues early relative to the CDR3; the germline J gene fills the gap. The chain carries TRBV20-1 and TRBJ2-7, with a weak D call TRBD2 (6 bases). The CDR3 is 15 amino acids. V dropped 3 bases and J dropped 0 bases, with 15 bases sitting between them. CDR1 and CDR2 from the germline V gene are DFQATT and SNEGSKA (reference sequence). Incomplete CDR3 DNA: TGCAGTGCTAGTGTTCGGCGGGGCTACTCCTACGAG. Translation gives CSASVRRGYSYE. The entire CDR3 sequence reads CSASVRRGYSYEQYF.

A word on this clone: The read halts 3 residues ahead of the CDR3 end, with the missing end drawn from the germline J gene. The chain is built from TRBV27 and TRBJ2-7; 7 bases align to TRBD2. Trimming cost V 2 bases and J 5 bases; bases outside gene matches: 12. CDR3 length: 16 amino acids. Looked up from germline, CDR1 is MNHEY and CDR2 is SMNVEV (reference sequence). The CDR3 protein is CASSLGFGGDGDEQYF. Partial CDR3 DNA: TGTGCCAGCAGTTTAGGGTTTGGGGGGGATGGGGACGAG.

Worth noting for this clone: The observed sequence ends 3 residues before the CDR3 terminus, with the missing tail filled in from the germline J gene. The rearrangement uses TRBV20-1 and TRBJ2-7, with TRBD2 matching 10 bases. CDR3 length: 16 residues. V lost 3 bases and J lost 1; bases outside the gene matches: 9. Per the germline V gene, CDR1 is DFQATT and CDR2 is SNEGSKA (reference sequence). The CDR3 loop is CSASRSRAGGSYEQYF. CDR3 DNA, as far as it was read: TGCAGTGCTAGCCGATCTAGAGCGGGAGGGTCCTACGAG.

With regard to this clone: The CDR3 end lies 3 residues beyond the end of the read and is filled in from the germline J gene. The rearrangement joins TRBV6-4 to TRBJ2-1; 9 positions agree with TRBD2. The CDR3 extends over 15 amino acids. The V gene end was trimmed by 0 bases and the J gene end by 8 bases; junction bases not matched to a gene: 5. In germline, CDR1 is MRHNA, CDR2 SNTAGT. The part of the CDR3 DNA that was read is TGTGCCAGCAGTGACTCTGGCGGGAGGGCCCATGAG. Translated: CASSDSGGRAHE. The CDR3 in its entirety is CASSDSGGRAHEQFF.

The part of the CDR3 DNA that was read is TGTGCCAGCAGCACAGACAGGGATCAGCCC. It translates to CASSTDRDQP. The whole CDR3 sequence is CASSTDRDQPQHF. V usage is TRBV7-2 and J usage is TRBJ1-5; 7 bases fit TRBD1. The CDR3 goes on 3 residues after the read ends, and that part is filled in from the germline J gene. The CDR3 length is 13 residues. CDR1 is SGHTA, CDR2 FQGNSA, per germline. V shed 5 bases, J shed 5 bases, and the junction held 3 bases outside the gene matches.

As to this clone: Sequencing ends 3 residues short of the CDR3 end; the germline J gene provides the rest. The chain carries TRBV29-1 and TRBJ2-5; TRBD2 agrees at 11 bases. Germline trimming cut 6 bases from V and 5 bases from J; bases unmatched to any gene: 11. The CDR3 loop spans 15 amino acids. CDR1 is SQVTM and CDR2 is ANQGSEA in the germline V gene. The CDR3 sequence: CSVKTSGAQRETQYF. The DNA read from the CDR3 is TGCAGCGTGAAGACTAGCGGGGCCCAGAGGGAGACC.

As regards this clone: The read ends 3 residues before the CDR3 terminus; that terminus is restored from the germline J gene. V is TRBV5-1 and J is TRBJ2-5; 7 bases match TRBD1. From germline, CDR1 is SGHRS and CDR2 YFSETQ. V lost 4 bases and J lost 5; bases outside the gene matches: 5. The CDR3 totals 13 residues. CDR3 bases read: TGCGCCAGCAGCGTTGACAGGGTTGAGACC. As protein: CASSVDRVET. The whole CDR3 sequence is CASSVDRVETQYF.

For this clone: The sequence runs out 3 residues before the end of the CDR3; the remainder is reconstructed from the germline J gene. The chain recombines TRBV6-1 with TRBJ2-7, with a weak D call TRBD1 (6 bases). Trimming pared 0 bases from V and 4 bases from J, leaving 19 bases between. The CDR3 sequence is 17 residues long. Germline loops: CDR1 MNHNS, CDR2 SASEGT. CDR3 bases read: TGTGCCAGCAGTGAAGCGGGATGGGGGCTAAGGGAATACGAG. Its translation is CASSEAGWGLREYE. The entire CDR3 is CASSEAGWGLREYEQYF.

In the case of this clone: The CDR3 end is not reached by the read, which stops 3 residues before it; the germline J gene fills it in. This chain connects TRBV6-2 or TRBV6-3 to TRBJ1-6, with 7 bases lining up with TRBD1. CDR1 MNHEY and CDR2 SVGEGT come from the germline V gene. The junction had 20 bases not matched to a gene; V was cut back by 8 bases and J by 10 bases. CDR3 length: 17 amino acids. The CDR3 sequence: CASARRQGGGGGSPLHF. CDR3 DNA, as far as it was read: TGTGCCAGCGCTCGCCGACAGGGAGGTGGTGGAGGATCACCC.

In the case of this clone: The sequence runs out 3 residues before the end of the CDR3; the remainder is reconstructed from the germline J gene. The V call is TRBV7-6, the J call TRBJ2-7; a weak D match, TRBD2 (5 bases). The germline V gene encodes CDR1 SGHVS and CDR2 FNYEAQ. The ends were cut back, 0 bases at V and 6 bases at J, with 12 bases in the middle. The CDR3 covers 14 residues. This CDR3 is CASSLALGVTEQYF. The DNA read from the CDR3 is TGTGCCAGCAGCTTAGCGCTCGGGGTAACCGAG.